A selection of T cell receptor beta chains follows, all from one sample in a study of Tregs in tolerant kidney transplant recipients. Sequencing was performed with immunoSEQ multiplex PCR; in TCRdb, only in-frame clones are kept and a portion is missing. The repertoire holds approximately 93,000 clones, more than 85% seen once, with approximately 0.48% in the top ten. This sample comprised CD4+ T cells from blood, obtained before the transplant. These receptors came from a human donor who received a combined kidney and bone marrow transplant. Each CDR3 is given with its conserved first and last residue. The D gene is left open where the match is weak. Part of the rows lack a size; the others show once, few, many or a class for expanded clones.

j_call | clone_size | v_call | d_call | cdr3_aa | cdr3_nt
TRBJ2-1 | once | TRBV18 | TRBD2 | CASSPRSSGRSHEQFF | TGTGCCAGCTCACCACGGAGTAGCGGGAGATCCCATGAGCAGTTCTTC
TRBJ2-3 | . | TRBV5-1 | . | CASSLLATASTDTQYF | TGCGCCAGCAGCTTGCTAGCGACTGCTAGCACAGATACGCAGTATTTT
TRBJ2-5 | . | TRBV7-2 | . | CASSRHQETQYF | TGTGCCAGCAGCAGACATCAAGAGACCCAGTACTTC
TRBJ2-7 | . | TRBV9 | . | CASSVAGLSEQYF | TGTGCCAGCAGCGTGGCGGGACTTTCCGAGCAGTACTTC
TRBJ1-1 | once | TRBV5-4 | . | CASSRDRWAVAAFF | TGTGCCAGCAGCCGGGATAGGTGGGCCGTCGCAGCTTTCTTT
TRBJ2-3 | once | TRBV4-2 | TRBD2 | CASSLTSGGPDTQYF | TGTGCCAGCAGCCTAACTAGCGGGGGGCCCGATACGCAGTATTTT
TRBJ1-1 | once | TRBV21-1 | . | CASSSTLTIRTEAFF | TGTGCCAGCAGTTCGACTCTAACAATTCGCACTGAAGCTTTCTTT
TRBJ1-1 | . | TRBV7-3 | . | CASSFGGVNTEAFF | TGTGCCAGCAGCTTCGGGGGTGTGAACACTGAAGCTTTCTTT
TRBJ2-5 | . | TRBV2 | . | CASSGGSYQETQYF | TGTGCCAGCAGTGGAGGGTCCTACCAAGAGACCCAGTACTTC
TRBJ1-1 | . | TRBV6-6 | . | CASRFDTEAFF | TGTGCCAGCAGATTCGACACTGAAGCTTTCTTT
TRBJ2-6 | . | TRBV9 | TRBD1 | CASSVRTGLGANVLTF | TGTGCCAGCAGCGTCCGGACAGGGCTTGGGGCCAACGTCCTGACTTTC
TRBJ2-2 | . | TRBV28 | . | CATEKFTGPFLNTGELFF | TGTGCCACCGAGAAATTCACAGGGCCTTTCCTGAACACCGGGGAGCTGTTTTTT
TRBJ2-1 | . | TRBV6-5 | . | CASSPGGGGFNEQFF | TGTGCCAGCAGCCCGGGGGGAGGGGGATTTAATGAGCAGTTCTTC
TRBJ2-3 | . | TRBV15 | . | CATSRERGGITNTDTQYF | TGTGCCACCAGCAGAGAAAGGGGGGGCATTACTAACACAGATACGCAGTATTTT
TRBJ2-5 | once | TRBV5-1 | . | CASSLEQGSETQYF | TGCGCCAGCAGCTTGGAACAGGGAAGCGAGACCCAGTACTTC
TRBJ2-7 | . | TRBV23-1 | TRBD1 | CASSQPEDRGYLDYEQYF | TGCGCCAGCAGTCAACCCGAGGACAGGGGATATCTCGACTACGAGCAGTACTTC